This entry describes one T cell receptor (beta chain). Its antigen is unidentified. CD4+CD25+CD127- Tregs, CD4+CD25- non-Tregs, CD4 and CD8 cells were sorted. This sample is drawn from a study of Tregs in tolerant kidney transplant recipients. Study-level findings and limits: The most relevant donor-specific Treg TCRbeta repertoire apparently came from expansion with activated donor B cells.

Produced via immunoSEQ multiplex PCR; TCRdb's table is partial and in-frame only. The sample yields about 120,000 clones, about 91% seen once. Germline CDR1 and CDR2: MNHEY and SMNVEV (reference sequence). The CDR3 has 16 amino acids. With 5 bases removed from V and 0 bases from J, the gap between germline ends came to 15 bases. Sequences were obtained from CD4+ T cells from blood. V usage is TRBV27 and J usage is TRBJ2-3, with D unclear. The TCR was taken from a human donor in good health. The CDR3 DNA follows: TGTGCCAGCAGTCCACGGCAGCCCAGAAGCACAGATACGCAGTATTTT. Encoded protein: CASSPRQPRSTDTQYF.